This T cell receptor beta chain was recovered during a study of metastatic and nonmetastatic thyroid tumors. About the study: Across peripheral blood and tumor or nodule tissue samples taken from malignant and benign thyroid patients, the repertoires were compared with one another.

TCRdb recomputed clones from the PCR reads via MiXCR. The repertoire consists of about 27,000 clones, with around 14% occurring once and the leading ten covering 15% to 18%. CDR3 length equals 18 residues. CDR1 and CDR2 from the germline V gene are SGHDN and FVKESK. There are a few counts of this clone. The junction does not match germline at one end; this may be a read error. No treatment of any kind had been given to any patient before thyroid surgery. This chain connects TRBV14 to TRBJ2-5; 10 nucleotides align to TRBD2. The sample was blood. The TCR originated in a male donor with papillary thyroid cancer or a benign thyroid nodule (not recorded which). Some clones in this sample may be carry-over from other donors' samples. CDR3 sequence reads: CASNQVASGGPSGETQYF. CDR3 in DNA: TGTGCCAGCAACCAAGTGGCTAGCGGGGGACCCTCTGGCGAGACCCAGTACTTC.